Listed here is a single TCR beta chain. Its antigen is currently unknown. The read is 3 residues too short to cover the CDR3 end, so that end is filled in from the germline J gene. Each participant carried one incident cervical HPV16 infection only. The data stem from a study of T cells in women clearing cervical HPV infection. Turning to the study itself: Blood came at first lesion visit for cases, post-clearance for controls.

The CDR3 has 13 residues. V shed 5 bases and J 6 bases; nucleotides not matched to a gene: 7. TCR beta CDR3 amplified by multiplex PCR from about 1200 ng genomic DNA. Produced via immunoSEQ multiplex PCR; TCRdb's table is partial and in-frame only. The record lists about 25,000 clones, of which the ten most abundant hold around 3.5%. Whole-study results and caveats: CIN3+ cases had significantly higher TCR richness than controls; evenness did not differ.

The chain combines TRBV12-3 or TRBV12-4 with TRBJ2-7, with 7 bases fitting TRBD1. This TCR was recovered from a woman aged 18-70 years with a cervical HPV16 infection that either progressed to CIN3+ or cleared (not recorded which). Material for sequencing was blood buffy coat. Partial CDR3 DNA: TGTGCCAGCAGTCCAAGACAGGGTGCCGAG. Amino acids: CASSPRQGAE. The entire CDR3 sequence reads CASSPRQGAEQYF.